These 24 T cell receptor beta chains were all obtained from the same sample, sequenced in a study of neurological immune-mediated disorders. TCRdb reprocessed the 5' RACE reads via MiXCR and lists one record per CDR3 protein. This repertoire shows tens of thousands of distinct CDR3 sequences, 3% to 4% found once; its top ten account for approximately 3%. Sequencing was done on a sample of PBMCs. The receptors were sampled from a woman between 45 and 60 years old with multiple sclerosis.

As concerns this clonotype: At one boundary the junction diverges from the germline segment, which might be a read error. The chain carries TRBV20-1 and TRBJ1-6, with D tentatively TRBD1 (6 bases). The CDR3 is made up of 14 amino acids. Germline CDR1 is DFQATT and CDR2 is SNEGSKA (reference sequence). The CDR3 DNA reads as TGCAGTGCGAGGTTGAGGGGGACGAATTCAACCCTCAACTTT. This sequence encodes CSARLRGTNSTLNF.

At least ten counts were recorded for this clonotype. V is TRBV20-1 and J is TRBJ1-6; 7 bases agree with TRBD1. V lost 0 bases, J lost 8 bases, and 4 bases stayed unmatched. The CDR3 totals 14 residues. The germline V gene encodes CDR1 DFQATT and CDR2 SNEGSKA (reference sequence). CDR3 in amino acids: CSARDQGGYSPLHF. In DNA form, the CDR3 reads TGCAGTGCTAGAGATCAGGGGGGGTATTCACCCCTCCACTTT.

This clonotype has at least ten counts. The chain is built from TRBV12-5 and TRBJ2-1; 8 bases map to TRBD2. From germline, CDR1 is LGHNT and CDR2 FRNRAP. The CDR3 extends over 13 amino acids. The DNA for the CDR3 is TGTGCCTCATCCGGGGGGGCGAACAATGAGCAGTTCTTC. Its translation is CASSGGANNEQFF.

This clonotype occurred many times. This chain uses TRBV5-1 with TRBJ2-6, with D possibly called TRBD1 or TRBD2 (5 bases each). CDR3 length: 18 residues. Germline V lookup: CDR1 SGHRS, CDR2 YFSETQ. The V end lost 0 bases, the J end lost 0 bases, and 13 bases lay between the germline ends. This CDR3 is CASSLVGTASSGANVLTF. DNA of the CDR3: TGCGCCAGCAGCTTGGTAGGGACGGCGAGCTCTGGGGCCAACGTCCTGACTTTC.

This clonotype has ten or more counts. The V and J genes are TRBV5-1 and TRBJ2-5; D remains ambiguous. V lost 0 bases and J 5 bases, leaving 5 bases between the germline ends. Germline V gene sequence: CDR1 SGHRS, CDR2 YFSETQ. This CDR3 is 12 amino acids long. CDR3 sequence reads: CASSLEDETQYF. DNA of the CDR3: TGCGCCAGCAGCTTGGAGGATGAGACCCAGTACTTC.

This clonotype has at least ten counts. V gene TRBV3-1 combines with J gene TRBJ1-2; D ambiguous. V dropped 0 bases and J dropped 5 bases, with 19 bases sitting between them. The CDR3 consists of 17 residues. Germline values: CDR1 LGHDT, CDR2 YNNKEL (reference sequence). The DNA for the CDR3 is TGTGCCAGCAGCCAAGAGGACGCCGTCGCCCCCGTTTATGGCTACACCTTC. Translation: CASSQEDAVAPVYGYTF.

This clonotype has at least ten counts. The V gene is TRBV27, the J gene TRBJ1-5; D perhaps matches TRBD1 (5 bases). The germline V gene has CDR1 MNHEY and CDR2 SMNVEV (reference sequence). The CDR3 is 13 amino acids. V was trimmed by 6 bases and J by 1 base, leaving 7 bases between them. CDR3 region: CASRAGSNQPQHF. For the CDR3, the DNA is TGTGCCAGCAGGGCAGGGAGCAATCAGCCCCAGCATTTT.

At least ten counts were recorded for this clonotype. This sequence joins TRBV20-1 and TRBJ2-6, with 10 bases aligning to TRBD2. Unmatched junction bases numbered 19, after V lost 2 bases and J lost 3 bases. This CDR3 contains 21 residues. Germline values: CDR1 DFQATT, CDR2 SNEGSKA (reference sequence). The CDR3 protein is CSARLRTSGGGGINGANVLTF. In nucleotides, the CDR3 is TGCAGTGCTAGATTACGGACTAGCGGAGGAGGTGGTATAAATGGGGCCAACGTCCTGACTTTC.

This clonotype was counted at least ten times. The chain couples TRBV5-1 to TRBJ2-3, with no clear D. The CDR3 runs to 12 residues. Trimming shortened V by 4 bases and J by 6 bases, and 9 bases separated the two germline ends. Germline loops: CDR1 SGHRS, CDR2 YFSETQ. CDR3 DNA: TGCGCCAGCAGCGAGGACGTGGATACGCAGTATTTT. Amino acid sequence: CASSEDVDTQYF.

This clonotype came up many times. This chain uses TRBV4-3 with TRBJ2-4; D unresolved. Between the trimmed V and J ends, which lost 0 bases and 7 bases, there was a span of 13 bases. From germline, CDR1 is LGHNA and CDR2 YSLEER. This CDR3 comprises 15 residues. This CDR3 is CASSQDRPGRNIQYF. The CDR3 nucleotides are TGCGCCAGCAGCCAAGATAGGCCTGGCAGGAACATTCAGTACTTC.

This clonotype was detected a few times. V gene TRBV20-1 combines with J gene TRBJ1-2, with D perhaps matching TRBD1 (5 bases). Per germline, CDR1 DFQATT and CDR2 SNEGSKA (reference sequence). V dropped 0 bases and J dropped 2 bases, with 19 bases sitting between them. The CDR3 has 17 residues. The CDR3 DNA is TGCAGTGCTAGAGATCCTCCTGGCGGGGGGAGGAACTATGGCTACACCTTC. This encodes CSARDPPGGGRNYGYTF.

This clonotype was observed at least ten times. The rearrangement uses TRBV9 and TRBJ1-1; D remains unclear. Trimming left V 0 bases short and J 4 bases short, with 10 bases between. Germline CDR1 SGDLS, CDR2 YYNGEE. The CDR3 length is 14 residues. The CDR3 DNA reads TGTGCCAGCAGCGTAGCTTTAAGGACCACTGAAGCTTTCTTT. This codes for CASSVALRTTEAFF.

Concerning this clonotype itself: This may be a read error: a much more frequent sequence differs by one nucleotide. This chain uses TRBV5-1 with TRBJ2-1; no clear D gene. V shed 0 bases and J shed 8 bases, with 3 bases lying between them. The length of the CDR3 is 11 residues. The germline CDR1 and CDR2 sequences are SGHRS and YFSETQ. This CDR3 is CASSLGYEQFF. The CDR3 DNA reads as TGCGCCAGCAGCTTGGGATATGAGCAGTTCTTC.

This clonotype showed up many times. The V call is TRBV11-3, the J call TRBJ1-1, with 8 bases that match TRBD1. J lost 4 bases, V lost 8 bases, and 6 bases had no gene match. The CDR3 consists of 13 residues. Germline V gene data show CDR1 as SGHNT and CDR2 as YENEEA. DNA of the CDR3: TGTGCCAGCTCAGGGGGCGGATTCACTGAAGCTTTCTTT. It codes for CASSGGGFTEAFF.

This clonotype was counted many times. This rearrangement joins TRBV12-3 or TRBV12-4 to TRBJ2-1; unclear D gene. The length of the CDR3 is 10 residues. V lost 5 bases and J lost 10, with 6 bases in between. The CDR3 DNA reads TGTGCCAGCAGTGGCCTCGAGCAGTTCTTC. Encoded protein: CASSGLEQFF.

This clonotype was picked up many times. The chain links TRBV7-9 to TRBJ2-5; no clear D. The CDR3 is made up of 15 amino acids. The germline CDR1 and CDR2 sequences are SEHNR and FQNEAQ (reference sequence). The V end lost 1 base, the J end lost 3 bases, and 12 bases lay between the germline ends. CDR3 region: CASSLGDRQKETQYF. In DNA form, the CDR3 reads TGTGCCAGCAGCTTAGGCGACCGACAAAAAGAGACCCAGTACTTC.

This clonotype was detected ten times or more. V gene TRBV11-2 combines with J gene TRBJ2-5; D possibly corresponds to TRBD2 (7 bases). V gave up 1 base and J gave up 4 bases, with 19 bases separating them. The CDR3 totals 17 residues. Germline V gene lookup returns CDR1 SGHAT and CDR2 FQNNGV. This chain's CDR3 is CASSLVGGALALETQYF. CDR3 sequence (DNA): TGTGCCAGCAGCTTAGTTGGGGGGGCGCTTGCATTAGAGACCCAGTACTTC.

There are many counts of this clonotype. The chain combines TRBV5-1 with TRBJ1-1; 11 bases are a match to TRBD1. Trimming at V came to 4 bases and at J to 8 bases, leaving 7 bases not matched to a gene. The germline gives CDR1 SGHRS, CDR2 YFSETQ. CDR3 size: 14 residues. The CDR3 sequence: CASSQGQGVKEAFF. The CDR3 DNA reads as TGCGCCAGCAGCCAGGGACAGGGGGTCAAAGAAGCTTTCTTT.

This clonotype was seen many times. This chain connects TRBV6-1 to TRBJ2-2; D call uncertain. Germline CDR1 MNHNS, CDR2 SASEGT. V shed 1 base and J shed 3 bases, with 6 bases lying between them. The CDR3 has 14 residues. The CDR3 loop is CASSEGTHTGELFF. CDR3 in DNA: TGTGCCAGCAGTGAAGGCACCCACACCGGGGAGCTGTTTTTT.

The table lists this clonotype with many counts. The chain has TRBV5-1 and TRBJ2-7, with TRBD1 as a possible D gene (5 bases). V gave up 5 bases and J gave up 2 bases, with 14 bases separating them. This CDR3 is 14 amino acids long. Germline V gene sequence: CDR1 SGHRS, CDR2 YFSETQ. CDR3 residues: CASSPQGPTYEQYF. The CDR3 DNA follows: TGCGCCAGCAGTCCTCAGGGCCCGACCTACGAGCAGTACTTC.

This clonotype has ten or more counts. V and J are TRBV20-1 and TRBJ2-1, with D possibly matching TRBD1 (6 bases). The CDR3 is 13 amino acids. V gave up 6 bases and J gave up 4 bases, with 13 bases separating them. The germline gives CDR1 DFQATT, CDR2 SNEGSKA (reference sequence). This chain's CDR3 is CSAWDTFYNEQFF. The CDR3 coding sequence is TGCAGTGCCTGGGACACCTTTTACAATGAGCAGTTCTTC.

This clonotype was seen many times. In nucleotides, the CDR3 is TGTGCCAGCAGTTTCGGTGCAGGTCTAGACGAGCAGTACTTC. Translation gives CASSFGAGLDEQYF. The V gene is TRBV28, the J gene TRBJ2-7; D unresolved. Germline CDR1 reads MDHEN; CDR2 reads SYDVKM. V was trimmed by 3 bases and J by 5 bases, leaving 14 bases between them. The CDR3 has 14 residues.

This clonotype was counted ten times or more. The V call is TRBV5-6, the J call TRBJ2-7, with 13 bases matching TRBD2. The CDR3 loop spans 19 amino acids. Losses at the gene ends were 0 bases for V and 3 bases for J; bases not matched to a gene: 12. Germline-derived CDR1 and CDR2 are SGHDT and YYEEEE. CDR3 DNA: TGTGCCAGCAGCTTGGCGTCTTGGGGGACTAGCGGGGAGATCTACGAGCAGTACTTC. Protein product: CASSLASWGTSGEIYEQYF.

This clonotype was observed at least ten times. The V and J genes are TRBV6-4 and TRBJ2-3; D unclear. From germline, CDR1 is MRHNA and CDR2 SNTAGT. Trimming cost V 0 bases and J 0 bases, with 7 bases left between them. The CDR3 contains 15 residues. The chain's CDR3 is CASSDSPASTDTQYF. In DNA, the CDR3 is TGTGCCAGCAGTGACTCACCCGCTAGCACAGATACGCAGTATTTT.